A single sample gave rise to the 6 T cell receptor beta chains below, sequenced in a study of blood T cell repertoires in COVID-19. The assay was immunoSEQ multiplex PCR, and TCRdb's table has in-frame clones only and misses some. The sample has roughly 250,000 clones; roughly nine tenths are singletons. Sequences were obtained from PBMCs or T cells enriched from blood (not recorded which). The receptors were sampled from a human donor in a cohort exposed to, infected with or recovered from COVID-19 (not recorded which). The donor label of this sample is uncertain.

This chain links TRBV7-9 with TRBJ1-1; 7 nucleotides line up with TRBD1. The CDR3 is 16 residues long. CDR1 SEHNR and CDR2 FQNEAQ come from the germline V gene (reference sequence). Germline trimming cut 1 base from V and 4 bases from J; bases unmatched to any gene: 9. The CDR3 DNA reads as TGTGCCAGCAGCTTAGACCCGGGACAGCGAATCACTGAAGCTTTCTTT. Amino acid sequence: CASSLDPGQRITEAFF.

This chain joins TRBV12-5 and TRBJ2-2, with 8 bases aligning to TRBD1. The germline V gene encodes CDR1 LGHNT and CDR2 FRNRAP. V shed 5 bases, J shed 5 bases, and the junction held 7 bases outside the gene matches. This CDR3 contains 15 residues. CDR3 coding DNA: TGTGCTAGTGGTAGTGGGACAGGTGATACCGGGGAGCTGTTTTTT. Its protein is CASGSGTGDTGELFF.

This chain connects TRBV25-1 to TRBJ1-4; 8 nucleotides match TRBD1. The CDR3 runs to 13 residues. With V trimmed by 6 bases and J by 8 bases, 5 bases remained unmatched. Germline V gene data show CDR1 as MGHDK and CDR2 as SYGVNS. For the CDR3, the DNA is TGTGCCAGCAGACAGGGGGAAGGCGAAAAACTGTTTTTT. It codes for CASRQGEGEKLFF.

As regards this clone: Sequence at one end of the junction differs from germline and may be a read error. The gene calls are TRBV20-1 and TRBJ1-2; 8 bases are a match to TRBD1. The CDR3 totals 14 residues. From germline, CDR1 is DFQATT and CDR2 SNEGSKA (reference sequence). CDR3 in amino acids: CSASPQGAKYGYTF. The CDR3 region has the DNA TGCAGTGCTAGTCCTCAGGGGGCTAAGTATGGCTACACCTTC.

This clone appeared a few times. CDR3 coding DNA: TGTGCCATCAGTGGGGACAGGGGAGGCGAGACCCAGTACTTC. Translating it yields CAISGDRGGETQYF. This sequence joins TRBV10-3 and TRBJ2-5; 10 positions match TRBD1. CDR1 is ENHRY, CDR2 SYGVKD, per germline. The CDR3 is made up of 14 amino acids. The trim removed 4 bases at V and 5 bases at J, leaving 4 bases unmatched.

In regard to this clone: One junction end does not reproduce the germline sequence, and a read error may be involved. J is TRBJ1-1 and V is TRBV5-6; D unclear. Germline V CDR1 and CDR2: SGHDT, YYEEEE. The CDR3 runs 15 residues. CDR3 bases: TGTGCCAGCAGATTGGGCTTACCAGGGAACACTGAAGCTTTCTTT. Translating it yields CASRLGLPGNTEAFF.